Shown below are 3 T cell receptor beta chains from a single sample sequenced in a study of blood T cell repertoires in COVID-19. Sequencing used immunoSEQ multiplex PCR; TCRdb keeps in-frame clones, though not all of them. Among 200,000 or so clones listed, 80% to 90% were seen once. Sample: PBMCs or T cells enriched from blood (not recorded which). The receptor source for this set is a woman aged 18 to 35 in a cohort exposed to, infected with or recovered from COVID-19 (not recorded which).

The CDR3 region is CASRGRGTGELFF. The CDR3 DNA follows: TGTGCCAGCAGGGGGCGCGGAACCGGGGAGCTGTTTTTT. The chain recombines TRBV19 with TRBJ2-2; the match to TRBD1 covers 8 bases. The ends lost 9 bases at V and 5 bases at J; junction bases unmatched: 5. The germline V gene encodes CDR1 LNHDA and CDR2 SQIVND (reference sequence). This CDR3 has 13 residues.

This chain links TRBV5-5 with TRBJ1-5; D is unresolved. Germline V gene sequence: CDR1 SGHKS, CDR2 YYEKEE (reference sequence). The CDR3 sequence is 13 residues long. With 0 bases removed from V and 5 bases from J, the gap between germline ends came to 6 bases. The CDR3 loop reads CASSLGPDQPQHF. CDR3 nucleotides: TGTGCCAGCAGCTTGGGTCCGGATCAGCCCCAGCATTTT.

CDR3 coding DNA: TGTGCCAGCAACCCTCCAGGGGGCGAGAGCACAGATACGCAGTATTTT. Amino acid sequence: CASNPPGGESTDTQYF. This rearrangement joins TRBV25-1 to TRBJ2-3, with 8 positions matching TRBD1. Germline V gene lookup returns CDR1 MGHDK and CDR2 SYGVNS. V lost 7 bases, J lost 0 bases, and 9 bases stayed unmatched. This CDR3 contains 16 residues. Full variable domain (outside the CDR3, taken from reference TRBV25-1 and TRBJ2-3): EADIYQTPRYLVIGTGKKITLECSQTMGHDKMYWYQQDPGMELHLIHYSYGVNSTEKGDLSSESTVSRIRTEHFPLTLESARPSHTSQYLCASNPPGGESTDTQYFGPGTRLTVL.